The rows below give T cell receptor beta chains drawn from one sample of a study of tumor-infiltrating lymphocytes in primary liver carcinoma. TCRdb itself ran the multiplex PCR reads through MiXCR, one entry per CDR3 protein. The sample has some 130,000 distinct CDR3 sequences, about two thirds seen once. Sequences were obtained from tumor-adjacent normal liver tissue. These receptors all come from a woman in her sixties with primary liver carcinoma and hepatitis B virus infection. Each CDR3 is given with its conserved first and last residue.

V gene	CDR3 protein
TRBV19	CASSYVWDSPNEQYF
TRBV4-1	CASSTLVGESSSYNEQFF
TRBV19	CASSMMVNYGYTF
TRBV6-2/TRBV6-3	CASSHQSPVGKNIQNF
TRBV7-3	CASSSAGSGTQYF
TRBV4-2	CASSPHILYEQYF
TRBV29-1	CSAELAGHANAGELFF
TRBV6-4	CASSDRHGADTQYF
TRBV5-8	CTISDRTVSNQPQHF
TRBV6-6	CANSGTQYTEAFF
TRBV6-1	CASEYSVTYEQYF
TRBV6-5	CASRSNTGTPAMEQYF
TRBV6-1	CATRAGDSYNGQFF
TRBV10-3	CAIRVQDNSYNEQFF
TRBV6-1	CATPVRTGRQANYGYTF
TRBV7-6	CASSPSAPGTEAFF